This TCR beta chain is from a study of shared clonotypes between healthy human individuals. In the study overall: Donors were two women and a few men aged 18 to 49.

About this clone itself: This specimen includes other DNA sequences encoding the same CDR3.

The assay ran at deep level. Only in-frame clones appear in the TCRdb table, and some are missing; sequencing was by immunoSEQ multiplex PCR. The sample consists of about 600,000 clones, about 80% of them appearing once. Germline assignment: CDR1 SEHNR and CDR2 FQNEAQ (reference sequence). The length of the CDR3 is 13 residues. V lost 1 base and J lost 7, with 10 bases in between. Each sample came from a Caucasian adult donor living in Nashville, Tennessee. The chain couples TRBV7-9 to TRBJ1-1, with D maybe TRBD1 (5 bases). The specimen sequenced was PBMCs. The TCR comes from a woman aged 40 to 50 in good health. Some clones in this sample may be carry-over from other donors' samples. The CDR3 bases are TGTGCCAGCAGCTTAGGGGGCCAAGGTGAAGCTTTCTTT. Protein sequence: CASSLGGQGEAFF.